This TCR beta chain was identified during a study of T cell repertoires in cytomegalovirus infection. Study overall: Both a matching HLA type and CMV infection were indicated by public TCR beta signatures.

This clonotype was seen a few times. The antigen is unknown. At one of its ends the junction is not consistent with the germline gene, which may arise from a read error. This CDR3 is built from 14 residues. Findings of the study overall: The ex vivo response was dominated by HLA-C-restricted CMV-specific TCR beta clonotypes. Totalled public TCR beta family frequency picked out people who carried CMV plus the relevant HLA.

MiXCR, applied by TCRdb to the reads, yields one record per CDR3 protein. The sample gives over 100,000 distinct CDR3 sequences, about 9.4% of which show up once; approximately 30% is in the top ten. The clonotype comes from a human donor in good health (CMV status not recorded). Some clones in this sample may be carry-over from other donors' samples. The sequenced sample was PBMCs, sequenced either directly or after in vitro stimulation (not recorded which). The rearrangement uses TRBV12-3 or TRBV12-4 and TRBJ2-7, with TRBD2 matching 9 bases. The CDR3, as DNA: TGTGCCAGCACCAGGACTAGCGTGTCCTCCGAGCAGTACTTC. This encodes CASTRTSVSSEQYF.